Each of the 20 T cell receptor beta chains below was sequenced from the same sample in a study of cytomegalovirus exposure and HLA in healthy donors. A multiplex PCR was run with 60 Vbeta primers and 13 Jbeta primers. The protocol was immunoSEQ multiplex PCR, while the TCRdb copy is restricted to in-frame clones and leaves out a portion. The table shows approximately 220,000 clones, with over 80% occurring only once. What was sequenced was PBMCs. The origin of the receptors is a boy between 2 and 15 years old in good health and CMV-seronegative.

The chain uses TRBV14 and TRBJ2-5; 9 nucleotides align to TRBD1. V lost 4 bases and J lost 4; bases outside the gene matches: 7. The CDR3 extends over 15 amino acids. Per germline, CDR1 SGHDN and CDR2 FVKESK. The CDR3, as DNA: TGTGCCAGCAGCCCCGGACAGGGGAGACGAGAGACCCAGTACTTC. This sequence encodes CASSPGQGRRETQYF.

The J gene is TRBJ1-1, the V gene TRBV10-3; 8 nucleotides match TRBD1. The CDR3 runs to 14 residues. After removal of 6 bases from V and 5 bases from J, the junction contained 8 bases not matched to a gene. CDR1 is ENHRY, CDR2 SYGVKD, per germline. CDR3 in DNA: TGTGCCATCAGGGACGTGACAGGGGAGACTGAAGCTTTCTTT. This sequence encodes CAIRDVTGETEAFF.

This clone was observed once. This sequence joins TRBV4-1 and TRBJ2-1; 9 bases fit TRBD2. With 0 bases clipped from V and 8 bases from J, the junction kept 20 bases outside the gene matches. Germline loops: CDR1 MGHRA, CDR2 YSYEKL. This CDR3 region has 20 residues. Here the CDR3 DNA reads TGCGCCAGCAGCCAAGATGACGCGGCTAGCGGGGCTGTCTACGTCGATGAGCAGTTCTTC. Encoded protein: CASSQDDAASGAVYVDEQFF.

The chain carries TRBV11-3 and TRBJ1-3; D not resolved. CDR1 and CDR2 (germline): SGHNT, YENEEA. V lost 5 bases, J lost 0 bases, and 11 bases lay in between. This CDR3 is built from 15 residues. CDR3 residues: CASSPTGVSGNTIYF. The CDR3 DNA is TGTGCCAGCAGCCCGACGGGTGTCTCTGGAAACACCATATATTTT.

The rearrangement joins TRBV30 to TRBJ2-7, with 8 bases that match TRBD1. Germline V gene sequence: CDR1 GTSNPN, CDR2 SVGIG (reference sequence). The J segment lost 6 bases and the V segment lost 4 bases, leaving 5 bases of the junction unmatched. The CDR3 extends over 12 amino acids. The CDR3 DNA sequence: TGTGCCTGGATGGGCAGGGGGCGCGAGCAGTACTTC. It specifies CAWMGRGREQYF. The variable domain in full, with the rest retrieved from reference TRBV30 and TRBJ2-7, is SQTIHQWPATLVQPVGSPLSLECTVEGTSNPNLYWYRQAAGRGLQLLFYSVGIGQISSEVPQNLSASRPQDRQFILSSKKLLLSDSGFYLCAWMGRGREQYFGPGTRLTVT.

The chain links TRBV19 to TRBJ1-2; D is uncertain. Germline V CDR1 and CDR2: LNHDA, SQIVND (reference sequence). The germline V and J ends were trimmed by 5 bases and 4 bases, with 8 bases remaining between them. The CDR3 runs 12 residues. The CDR3 coding sequence is TGTGCCAGTAGTGACCGACTCTATGGCTACACCTTC. It encodes CASSDRLYGYTF.

The rearrangement joins TRBV15 to TRBJ2-4, with D possibly TRBD2 on 6 matching bases. There are 15 residues in the CDR3. V lost 0 bases and J 6 bases, leaving 12 bases between the germline ends. Germline values: CDR1 LNHNV, CDR2 YYDKDF (reference sequence). The CDR3 sequence is CATSRDPGEGNIQYF. DNA of the CDR3: TGTGCCACCAGCAGAGACCCGGGGGAAGGAAACATTCAGTACTTC.

V and J are TRBV21-1 and TRBJ1-1; the D call in the table, TRBD1, was not verified against the DNA. TRBV21-1 is a known pseudogene. This CDR3 contains 16 residues. The CDR3 sequence is CASSKGQDDMNTEAFF. CDR3 coding DNA: TGTGCCAGCAGCAAAGGACAGGATGATATGAACACTGAAGCTTTCTTT.

This clone showed up just once. The chain recombines TRBV5-4 with TRBJ1-2; D uncertain. CDR1 is SGHNT and CDR2 is YYREEE in the germline V gene (reference sequence). Trimming cost V 0 bases and J 4 bases, with 13 bases left between them. CDR3 size: 15 residues. Here the CDR3 reads CASSLASGVSYGYTF. The DNA for the CDR3 is TGTGCCAGCAGCTTGGCATCCGGGGTTAGCTATGGCTACACCTTC.

This sequence joins TRBV7-9 and TRBJ2-3; D remains unclear. Per the germline V gene, CDR1 is SEHNR and CDR2 is FQNEAQ (reference sequence). The CDR3 contains 15 residues. V lost 1 base and J lost 4, with 12 bases in between. The CDR3: CASSLEQSLADTQYF. The CDR3 DNA sequence: TGTGCCAGCAGCTTAGAACAGAGCTTGGCAGATACGCAGTATTTT.

This chain connects TRBV7-9 to TRBJ2-1, with 11 bases matching TRBD2. There are 14 residues in the CDR3. CDR1 is SEHNR, CDR2 FQNEAQ, per germline (reference sequence). With V trimmed by 4 bases and J by 6 bases, 2 bases remained unmatched. The DNA of the CDR3 is TGTGCCAGCAGCTCGGGACTAGCGGCCAATGAGCAGTTCTTC. Amino acids: CASSSGLAANEQFF.

The gene calls are TRBV5-6 and TRBJ1-2; perhaps TRBD1 as D (5 bases). V gave up 1 base and J gave up 6 bases, with 22 bases separating them. CDR3 length: 17 residues. From germline, CDR1 is SGHDT and CDR2 YYEEEE. The CDR3: CASSLYGRANNGDGYTF. CDR3 nucleotide sequence: TGTGCCAGCAGCTTGTATGGCAGGGCCAACAACGGAGATGGCTACACCTTC.

The chain's CDR3 is CASSLDYGSTDTQYF. The CDR3 nucleotides are TGTGCCAGCAGCTTAGATTACGGGAGCACAGATACGCAGTATTTT. V gene TRBV7-2 combines with J gene TRBJ2-3; no definite D call. The V gene lost 1 base and the J gene lost 0 bases, with 8 bases spanning the gap. From germline, CDR1 is SGHTA and CDR2 FQGNSA. The CDR3 spans 15 residues.

In its sample, this clone was seen once. The chain combines TRBV6-6 with TRBJ1-1, with D maybe TRBD1 (6 bases). CDR3 size: 16 residues. Deletions cut 5 bases from V and 0 bases from J, with 16 bases between. CDR1 and CDR2 from the germline V gene are MNHNY and SVGAGI (reference sequence). CDR3 sequence (DNA): TGTGCCAGCAGTGGAATGACAGGCCAACTGAACACTGAAGCTTTCTTT. It yields the protein CASSGMTGQLNTEAFF.

The chain couples TRBV19 to TRBJ2-7, with a possible D match to TRBD1 (6 bases). The CDR3 runs to 16 residues. V was clipped by 4 bases and J by 5 bases, with 21 bases between them. Germline V CDR1 and CDR2: LNHDA, SQIVND (reference sequence). The CDR3 DNA sequence: TGTGCCAGTAGTACCTACTCCGGGACACCGGCGGACGAGCAGTACTTC. It translates to CASSTYSGTPADEQYF.

The CDR3 reads CASRLAGAHSYEQYF. As DNA, the CDR3 is TGTGCCAGCAGGCTAGCGGGAGCACACTCCTACGAGCAGTACTTC. The genes are TRBV6-1 and TRBJ2-7; 10 bases are shared with TRBD2. CDR1 and CDR2 (germline): MNHNS, SASEGT. CDR3 size: 15 residues. The V and J ends lost 6 bases and 0 bases, in that order; junction bases with no gene match: 5.

V gene TRBV7-9 combines with J gene TRBJ1-6; 9 bases fit TRBD1. From germline, CDR1 is SEHNR and CDR2 FQNEAQ (reference sequence). The CDR3 is 16 amino acids. Trimming at V came to 5 bases and at J to 7 bases, leaving 9 bases not matched to a gene. CDR3 sequence: CASSQSGTGMNSPLHF. The CDR3 DNA reads TGTGCCAGCAGCCAGTCCGGGACAGGGATGAATTCACCCCTCCACTTT. The complete variable domain, with remaining parts taken from reference TRBV7-9 and TRBJ1-6, reads DTGVSQNPRHKITKRGQNVTFRCDPISEHNRLYWYRQTLGQGPEFLTYFQNEAQLEKSRLLSDRFSAERPKGSFSTLEIQRTEQGDSAMYLCASSQSGTGMNSPLHFGNGTRLTVT.

This clone has just a few counts. V gene TRBV5-5 combines with J gene TRBJ1-4; the D is unclear. Per germline, CDR1 SGHKS and CDR2 YYEKEE (reference sequence). There are 12 residues in the CDR3. V gave up 2 bases and J gave up 7 bases, with 6 bases separating them. CDR3 protein: CASSFRGEKLFF. CDR3 nucleotides: TGTGCCAGCAGCTTTCGCGGTGAAAAACTGTTTTTT.

This CDR3 is CASSRSGDNQPQHF. CDR3 sequence (DNA): TGTGCCAGTAGTAGGTCAGGTGACAATCAGCCCCAGCATTTT. The rearrangement uses TRBV19 and TRBJ1-5; D uncertain. V was clipped by 4 bases and J by 3 bases, with 10 bases between them. The CDR3 totals 14 residues. Germline V gene sequence: CDR1 LNHDA, CDR2 SQIVND (reference sequence). The full variable domain, in which reference TRBV19 and TRBJ1-5 provide the parts outside the CDR3, is DGGITQSPKYLFRKEGQNVTLSCEQNLNHDAMYWYRQDPGQGLRLIYYSQIVNDFQKGDIAEGYSVSREKKESFPLTVTSAQKNPTAFYLCASSRSGDNQPQHFGDGTRLSIL.

The rearrangement uses TRBV5-6 and TRBJ2-5, with no clear D. CDR1 is SGHDT, CDR2 YYEEEE, per germline. The CDR3 is 13 residues long. V dropped 2 bases and J dropped 5 bases, with 10 bases sitting between them. The CDR3 DNA reads TGTGCCAGCAGCTTTCGGCCGAGGGAGACCCAGTACTTC. Translated, it gives CASSFRPRETQYF.